The next 26 T cell receptor delta chains were all read from a single sample in a study of gamma-delta chains in newborns, infants, children. TCRdb fed the reads to CATT. The table has roughly 5,200 delta-chain clones, less than 6% seen once. The sample was blood. All receptors come from a child who was a newborn, infant or young child, either healthy, febrile or measles-vaccinated (not recorded which).

This clone was observed a handful of times. The chain recombines TRDV1 with TRDJ1; 10 bases fit TRDD3. Germline assignment: CDR1 TSWWSYY and CDR2 QGS. V lost 1 base, J lost 0 bases, and 32 bases stayed unmatched. This CDR3 is 26 amino acids long. Written as DNA, the CDR3 is TGTGCTCTTGGGGAACCACCAGTTCTCTGCCAATCTTGTATGGGGGGATACGTCCCGTACACCGATAAACTCATCTTT. Residues: CALGEPPVLCQSCMGGYVPYTDKLIF.

This clone was counted a few times. V gene TRDV2 combines with J gene TRDJ1, with unresolved D. This CDR3 region has 20 residues. CDR1 and CDR2 (germline): GEAIGNYY, EKD. The V gene lost 3 bases and the J gene lost 0 bases, with 28 bases spanning the gap. Here the CDR3 reads CACDLVRTPGYTPYTDKLIF. Here the CDR3 DNA reads TGTGCCTGTGACTTAGTCCGCACCCCGGGGTATACTCCGTACACCGATAAACTCATCTTT.

By sample share, this clone is medium-sized. The V gene is TRDV2, the J gene TRDJ1, with no clear D. This CDR3 contains 15 residues. Germline V CDR1 and CDR2: GEAIGNYY, EKD. Trimming stripped 3 bases from V and 0 bases from J, with 13 bases between. The CDR3 DNA is TGTGCCTGTGACGCCCTGAACGGGTACACCGATAAACTCATCTTT. Translation: CACDALNGYTDKLIF.

Points on this clone: This may be a read error: a much more frequent sequence differs by one nucleotide. The chain couples TRDV2 to TRDJ1; 9 bases match TRDD2. The germline V gene has CDR1 GEAIGNYY and CDR2 EKD. CDR3 length: 17 residues. The CDR3 is CACDTIPSYNSNDKPIF. CDR3 coding DNA: TGTGCCTGTGACACCATCCCTTCCTACAACTCAAACGATAAACCCATCTTT.

By sample fraction, this clone is medium-sized. J is TRDJ1 and V is TRDV2; tentative D call: TRDD3 (6 bases). V was pared by 3 bases and J by 3 bases, with 22 bases between. From germline, CDR1 is GEAIGNYY and CDR2 EKD. The CDR3 has 17 residues. CDR3 nucleotide sequence: TGTGCCTGTGACCCGGTCGCCCCGGGGATCACACCCGATAAACTCATCTTT. This gives the protein CACDPVAPGITPDKLIF.

In its sample, this clone ranks as medium-sized. V is TRDV2 and J is TRDJ1, with TRDD3 matching over 12 bases. V lost 0 bases and J lost 0; bases outside the gene matches: 7. Germline values: CDR1 GEAIGNYY, CDR2 EKD. The CDR3 runs 18 residues. Here the CDR3 DNA reads TGTGCCTGTGACACCCTCGATACTGGGGGATACTACACCGATAAACTCATCTTT. Its translation is CACDTLDTGGYYTDKLIF.

The sample holds a few counts of this clone. A much larger clone lies a single base off, so this may be a read error. Other DNA sequences in this sample translate to the same CDR3. The chain uses TRDV2 and TRDJ1, with 13 bases identical to TRDD3. In germline, CDR1 is GEAIGNYY, CDR2 EKD. V was clipped by 3 bases and J by 9 bases; unmatched bases: 9. The CDR3 has 15 amino acids. CDR3 DNA sequence: TGTGCCTGTGACTCTGTACTGGGGGATACGCGGGAACTCATCTTT. Encoded protein: CACDSVLGDTRELIF.

This chain joins TRDV2 and TRDJ1; D unclear. V was trimmed by 5 bases and J by 3 bases, leaving 24 bases between them. The CDR3 spans 17 residues. Germline CDR1 is GEAIGNYY and CDR2 is EKD. CDR3 amino acids: CACVGLSGLNYADKLIF. The CDR3 region has the DNA TGTGCCTGTGTTGGCCTGTCGGGACTTAACTACGCCGATAAACTCATCTTT.

This chain joins TRDV1 and TRDJ1; 9 bases line up with TRDD3. With V trimmed by 5 bases and J by 3 bases, 22 bases remained unmatched. The CDR3 sequence is 20 residues long. Germline V lookup: CDR1 TSWWSYY, CDR2 QGS. The CDR3 reads CALGNAVGCPLGDTPDKLIF. As DNA, the CDR3 is TGTGCTCTTGGGAACGCGGTGGGCTGTCCTCTCGGGGATACGCCCGATAAACTCATCTTT.

This clone qualifies as medium-sized. The chain couples TRDV2 to TRDJ2; 8 nucleotides line up with TRDD3. This CDR3 contains 13 residues. V gave up 3 bases and J gave up 7 bases; unmatched junction bases: 3. CDR1 and CDR2 from the germline V gene are GEAIGNYY and EKD. The CDR3 sequence: CACDHLGEAQLFF. The CDR3 coding sequence is TGTGCCTGTGACCATCTGGGGGAAGCACAACTCTTCTTT.

This clone has more than one count but fewer than ten. This sequence is one base from a far larger clone and is likely a read error. The genes are TRDV2 and TRDJ3; 11 bases agree with TRDD3. V trimming: 1 base; J trimming: 2 bases; junction bases outside the gene matches: 3. In germline, CDR1 is GEAIGNYY, CDR2 EKD. This CDR3 region has 18 residues. This chain's CDR3 is CACDTGGYGPWDTRQMFF. As DNA, the CDR3 is TGTGCCTGTGACACTGGGGGATACGGCCCCTGGGACACCCGACAGATGTTTTTC.

Only a few counts were recorded for this clone. This chain joins TRDV2 and TRDJ1; 11 bases are shared with TRDD3. The germline CDR1 and CDR2 sequences are GEAIGNYY and EKD. This CDR3 region has 19 residues. V trimming: 0 bases; J trimming: 2 bases; junction bases outside the gene matches: 13. The CDR3 loop reads CACDTVALGDTGRTDKLIF. The CDR3 coding sequence is TGTGCCTGTGACACCGTCGCGCTGGGGGATACCGGGAGGACCGATAAACTCATCTTT.

The chain links TRDV2 to TRDJ1; TRDD3 is a possible D gene (6 bases). The CDR3 covers 18 residues. Germline V gene sequence: CDR1 GEAIGNYY, CDR2 EKD. The V gene lost 2 bases and the J gene lost 2 bases, with 23 bases spanning the gap. CDR3 nucleotide sequence: TGTGCCTGTGACAGCGTTGACGGTGGGGGGTGGTGGACCGATAAACTCATCTTT. It encodes CACDSVDGGGWWTDKLIF.

This clone was found a few times. V usage is TRAV29/DV5 and J usage is TRDJ1; the match to TRDD3 covers 10 bases. Trimming at V came to 0 bases and at J to 2 bases, leaving 10 bases not matched to a gene. Per germline, CDR1 NSMFDY and CDR2 ISSIKDK. This CDR3 spans 17 amino acids. Written as DNA, the CDR3 is TGTGCAGCAAGCGCGTGGTGGGGGATACAAAGGACCGATAAACTCATCTTT. Its translation is CAASAWWGIQRTDKLIF. The full variable domain, in which reference TRAV29/DV5 and TRDJ1 provide the parts outside the CDR3, is DQQVKQNSPSLSVQEGRISILNCDYTNSMFDYFLWYKKYPAEGPTFLISISSIKDKNEDGRFTVFLNKSAKHLSLHIVPSQPGDSAVYFCAASAWWGIQRTDKLIFGKGTRVTVEP.

V and J are TRDV2 and TRDJ1; 10 bases line up with TRDD3. CDR3 length: 14 residues. Per germline, CDR1 GEAIGNYY and CDR2 EKD. CDR3 sequence reads: CADWGIPYTDKLIF. CDR3 in DNA: TGTGCGGACTGGGGGATTCCGTACACCGATAAACTCATCTTT.

There are a few counts of this clone. A much larger clone is a single base away; this may be a read error. CDR3 sequence (DNA): TGTGCCTGTGACAGTTTAGTGGGCCCATCGTACGCCGATAAACTCATCTTT. This codes for CACDSLVGPSYADKLIF. The chain recombines TRDV2 with TRDJ1; D gene unclear. The length of the CDR3 is 17 residues. From germline, CDR1 is GEAIGNYY and CDR2 EKD. V lost 2 bases and J 3 bases, leaving 21 bases between the germline ends.

By its share, this clone is medium-sized. The chain has TRDV2 and TRDJ3; 10 nucleotides match TRDD3. The junction had 2 bases not matched to a gene; V was cut back by 0 bases and J by 1 base. This CDR3 comprises 18 residues. Germline V CDR1 and CDR2: GEAIGNYY, EKD. Written as DNA, the CDR3 is TGTGCCTGTGACACCGCCTGGGGGATATCCTGGGACACCCGACAGATGTTTTTC. This sequence encodes CACDTAWGISWDTRQMFF.

This clone turned up a few times. This chain connects TRDV1 to TRDJ1; 13 positions agree with TRDD3. The CDR3 loop spans 20 amino acids. Germline V lookup: CDR1 TSWWSYY, CDR2 QGS. V lost 5 bases to trimming and J lost 0 bases; unmatched junction nucleotides: 15. The CDR3: CALGIGLPYWGIRDTDKLIF. CDR3 nucleotides: TGTGCTCTTGGGATCGGCCTTCCTTACTGGGGGATACGAGACACCGATAAACTCATCTTT.

Concerning this clone: Other DNA variants within this sample encode the same CDR3. The J gene is TRDJ1, the V gene TRDV2; 7 bases fit TRDD3. The junction had 21 bases not matched to a gene; V was cut back by 2 bases and J by 1 base. The germline gives CDR1 GEAIGNYY, CDR2 EKD. This CDR3 spans 20 amino acids. The CDR3 DNA follows: TGTGCCTGTGACATACTGAAGGGGAACGCTGGGGGGTTCCTCACCGATAAACTCATCTTT. Amino acids: CACDILKGNAGGFLTDKLIF.

This clone was detected only a few times. This may stem from a read error, because a much larger clone lies one nucleotide away. V and J are TRDV2 and TRDJ1; 12 bases map to TRDD3. This CDR3 has 20 residues. Per the germline V gene, CDR1 is GEAIGNYY and CDR2 is EKD. The CDR3 DNA follows: TGTGCCCGTGACACCGTCTGGGGGATACGCGGCCTTCGAGACACCGATAAACTCATCTTT. The encoded protein is CARDTVWGIRGLRDTDKLIF.

This rearrangement joins TRDV2 to TRDJ1; TRDD3 agrees at 8 bases. The germline V gene encodes CDR1 GEAIGNYY and CDR2 EKD. V shed 3 bases and J 0 bases; nucleotides not matched to a gene: 11. CDR3 size: 17 residues. CDR3 protein: CACDPVLGATNTDKLIF. The DNA of the CDR3 is TGTGCCTGTGACCCGGTACTGGGGGCTACAAACACCGATAAACTCATCTTT.

A word on this clone: One junction end does not reproduce the germline sequence, and a read error may be involved. This sample also contains other DNA sequences that code for the same CDR3. The V gene is TRDV2, the J gene TRDJ1, with 7 bases lining up with TRDD3. Germline loops: CDR1 GEAIGNYY, CDR2 EKD. The CDR3 is 17 amino acids. Here the CDR3 reads CACDRLLGTMLHDKLIF. CDR3 in DNA: TGTGCCTGTGATCGACTACTGGGGACTATGCTCCACGATAAGCTCATCTTT.

This clone is labeled large. The identical CDR3 is also encoded by other nucleotide sequences in the sample. This chain connects TRDV2 to TRDJ2, with TRDD3 identical over 13 bases. Germline V gene data show CDR1 as GEAIGNYY and CDR2 as EKD. Trimming took 0 bases from V and 7 from J; bases not matched to a gene: 4. The CDR3 has 16 residues. The CDR3 protein is CACDTLLGDTLAQLFF. The CDR3 DNA is TGTGCCTGTGACACCCTACTGGGGGATACGCTAGCACAACTCTTCTTT.

This sequence joins TRDV1 and TRDJ1, with D possibly matching TRDD3 (5 bases). TCRdb lists no J gene, so it was determined here by aligning the DNA to germline. CDR1 TSWWSYY and CDR2 QGS come from the germline V gene. V lost 0 bases and J 4 bases, leaving 24 bases between the germline ends. The CDR3 has 19 residues. As DNA, the CDR3 is TGTGCTCTTGGGGAACTACTGTTCCCCATCCGGGGGCCATTCGATAAACTCATCTTT. Its protein product is CALGELLFPIRGPFDKLIF.

This clone ranks as medium-sized. The sample has other DNA sequences that encode this CDR3 too. The J gene is TRDJ3, the V gene TRDV2; 11 nucleotides line up with TRDD3. Germline V CDR1 and CDR2: GEAIGNYY, EKD. V shed 0 bases and J 2 bases; nucleotides not matched to a gene: 5. The CDR3 has 19 residues. CDR3 coding DNA: TGTGCCTGTGACACCGTGCTGGGGGATACCACCTGGGACACCCGACAGATGTTTTTC. Encoded protein: CACDTVLGDTTWDTRQMFF.

Notes on this clone: This may come from a read error, since a much larger clone is one base off. This sample also contains other DNA sequences that code for the same CDR3. The chain carries TRDV2 and TRDJ3; TRDD3 is a possible D gene (5 bases). Germline V CDR1 and CDR2: GEAIGNYY, EKD. CDR3 length equals 19 residues. The CDR3 protein is CACDTAGPVSSWDTRQMFF. DNA for the CDR3: TGTGCCTGTGACACCGCGGGCCCCGTGTCCTCCTGGGACACTCGACAGATGTTTTTC.